The 24 T cell receptor beta chains listed next were all sequenced from one sample in a study of cytomegalovirus exposure and HLA in healthy donors. PCR used 60 Vbeta primers and 13 Jbeta primers. Assay used: immunoSEQ multiplex PCR; TCRdb lists only in-frame clones, some missing. The sample has 80,000 to 100,000 clones, 60% to 80% seen once. The sample comprised PBMCs. The receptors were gathered from a female donor in good health and CMV-seronegative.

The chain links TRBV2 to TRBJ1-3; D is perhaps TRBD1 (5 bases). V lost 8 bases and J 0 bases, leaving 11 bases between the germline ends. The V gene's germline CDR1 is SNHLY and CDR2 FYNNEI. CDR3 size: 14 residues. The CDR3 protein is CASLGGTSGNTIYF. DNA for the CDR3: TGTGCCAGCCTGGGAGGGACCTCTGGAAACACCATATATTTT.

In its sample, this clone was seen a few times. The J gene is TRBJ2-1, the V gene TRBV11-3; no firm D call. The germline V and J ends were trimmed by 4 bases and 6 bases, with 7 bases remaining between them. The CDR3 sequence is 12 residues long. From germline, CDR1 is SGHNT and CDR2 YENEEA. CDR3 protein: CASSSYTNEQFF. CDR3 coding DNA: TGTGCCAGCAGCTCGTACACCAATGAGCAGTTCTTC. Drawing the rest from reference TRBV11-3 and TRBJ2-1, the complete variable domain is EAGVVQSPRYKIIEKKQPVAFWCNPISGHNTLYWYLQNLGQGPELLIRYENEEAVDDSQLPKDRFSAERLKGVDSTLKIQPAELGDSAVYLCASSSYTNEQFFGPGTRLTVL.

Written as DNA, the CDR3 is TGTGCCACCAGCAGAGGACAGGGGAAGGTTGGCTACACCTTC. It translates to CATSRGQGKVGYTF. The rearrangement joins TRBV15 to TRBJ1-2, with TRBD1 matching 8 bases. Germline V CDR1 and CDR2: LNHNV, YYDKDF (reference sequence). V lost 1 base to trimming and J lost 7 bases; unmatched junction nucleotides: 5. The CDR3 runs to 14 residues.

This clone was found a few times. This chain joins TRBV23-1 and TRBJ2-7, with 10 bases lining up with TRBD1. TRBV23-1 is identified as an open reading frame with a role that is uncertain. V lost 0 bases and J lost 7; bases outside the gene matches: 12. The CDR3 contains 17 residues. DNA of the CDR3: TGCGCCAGCAGTCAATCAGAGCCGGGACAGGGGCCTTTGGAGCAGTACTTC. It codes for CASSQSEPGQGPLEQYF.

The chain links TRBV19 to TRBJ2-2, with 9 positions matching TRBD1. CDR3 length equals 17 residues. The ends lost 4 bases at V and 0 bases at J; junction bases unmatched: 6. CDR1 is LNHDA and CDR2 is SQIVND in the germline V gene (reference sequence). The CDR3 nucleotides read TGTGCCAGTAGTAAGGGGGGACAGGGAGCGAACACCGGGGAGCTGTTTTTT. This encodes CASSKGGQGANTGELFF. The full variable domain, in which reference TRBV19 and TRBJ2-2 provide the parts outside the CDR3, is DGGITQSPKYLFRKEGQNVTLSCEQNLNHDAMYWYRQDPGQGLRLIYYSQIVNDFQKGDIAEGYSVSREKKESFPLTVTSAQKNPTAFYLCASSKGGQGANTGELFFGEGSRLTVL.

The V and J genes are TRBV28 and TRBJ2-3, with D perhaps TRBD2 (6 bases). The germline V gene has CDR1 MDHEN and CDR2 SYDVKM. The CDR3 runs to 14 residues. With 7 bases removed from V and 0 bases from J, the gap between germline ends came to 11 bases. The CDR3 DNA sequence: TGTGCCAGCATTGCAAGCGGGAGCACAGATACGCAGTATTTT. Residues: CASIASGSTDTQYF.

The rearrangement joins TRBV4-1 to TRBJ2-5, with 10 positions matching TRBD1. Germline trimming cut 3 bases from V and 4 bases from J; bases unmatched to any gene: 5. Germline-derived CDR1 and CDR2 are MGHRA and YSYEKL. The CDR3 extends over 15 amino acids. CDR3 residues: CASSQGTGDGETQYF. DNA of the CDR3: TGCGCCAGCAGCCAGGGGACAGGGGACGGAGAGACCCAGTACTTC.

This chain connects TRBV7-9 to TRBJ1-1; a possible D gene is TRBD1 (6 bases). The CDR3 totals 13 residues. Germline CDR1 reads SEHNR; CDR2 reads FQNEAQ (reference sequence). Trimming stripped 1 base from V and 8 bases from J, with 11 bases between. CDR3: CASSLGGGQEAFF. The CDR3 bases are TGTGCCAGCAGCTTAGGGGGGGGGCAGGAAGCTTTCTTT.

Turning to this clone: Other nucleotide sequences in the sample specify the same CDR3. The chain carries TRBV30 and TRBJ1-6, with TRBD1 matching over 9 bases. This CDR3 has 15 residues. The V and J ends lost 0 bases and 13 bases, in that order; junction bases with no gene match: 10. Germline CDR1 and CDR2: GTSNPN and SVGIG (reference sequence). CDR3 in DNA: TGTGCCTGGAGTGTATTGAGGGACAGGGTTTCCCCCCTCCACTTT. Protein sequence: CAWSVLRDRVSPLHF.

V gene TRBV6-1 combines with J gene TRBJ2-1; 9 bases align to TRBD2. This CDR3 has 14 residues. Germline V gene sequence: CDR1 MNHNS, CDR2 SASEGT. After removal of 7 bases from V and 5 bases from J, the junction contained 6 bases not matched to a gene. CDR3 nucleotide sequence: TGTGCCAGCAACGAAGCGGGAGGTGACAATGAGCAGTTCTTC. Translated, it gives CASNEAGGDNEQFF.

The J gene is TRBJ2-3, the V gene TRBV9; 7 bases align to TRBD2. The CDR3 spans 15 residues. The germline gives CDR1 SGDLS, CDR2 YYNGEE. The ends lost 3 bases at V and 4 bases at J; junction bases unmatched: 8. CDR3 amino acids: CASSERSGYSDTQYF. The DNA for the CDR3 is TGTGCCAGCAGCGAGCGTAGCGGGTATTCAGATACGCAGTATTTT.

This chain connects TRBV9 to TRBJ2-2, with a tentative D call TRBD2 (6 bases). The CDR3 sequence is 14 residues long. The germline gives CDR1 SGDLS, CDR2 YYNGEE. Trimming left V 4 bases short and J 5 bases short, with 12 bases between. CDR3 region: CASSPGRGTGELFF. The CDR3 DNA sequence: TGTGCCAGCAGCCCAGGACGGGGGACCGGGGAGCTGTTTTTT.

The chain employs TRBV27 and TRBJ2-7; 7 positions match TRBD1. V lost 4 bases to trimming and J lost 3 bases; unmatched junction nucleotides: 9. Germline loops: CDR1 MNHEY, CDR2 SMNVEV (reference sequence). The CDR3 length is 15 residues. The CDR3: CASSSTDRISYEQYF. Here the CDR3 DNA reads TGTGCCAGCAGTTCTACGGACAGGATTAGCTACGAGCAGTACTTC.

This clone appeared a few times. The chain employs TRBV10-2 and TRBJ1-1; no clear D. Trimming left V 2 bases short and J 1 base short, with 5 bases between. Germline V CDR1 and CDR2: WSHSY, SAAADI. CDR3 length: 13 amino acids. The DNA of the CDR3 is TGCGCCAGCAGTGAGCAGGAGAACACTGAAGCTTTCTTT. This translates into CASSEQENTEAFF.

The chain employs TRBV11-2 and TRBJ2-2; 13 bases agree with TRBD2. Trimming took 5 bases from V and 7 from J; bases not matched to a gene: 7. The CDR3 is 16 amino acids. CDR1 and CDR2 (germline): SGHAT, FQNNGV. The CDR3 sequence is CASSAGLAGRGGELFF. Written as DNA, the CDR3 is TGTGCCAGCAGCGCGGGACTAGCGGGGAGGGGCGGGGAGCTGTTTTTT.

The genes are TRBV27 and TRBJ2-2; D may be TRBD2 (6 bases). Germline values: CDR1 MNHEY, CDR2 SMNVEV (reference sequence). The CDR3 sequence is 17 residues long. V was clipped by 2 bases and J by 0 bases, with 13 bases between them. CDR3 coding DNA: TGTGCCAGCAGTTTAGGGGGACTGACCCCGAACACCGGGGAGCTGTTTTTT. This codes for CASSLGGLTPNTGELFF.

The chain joins TRBV6-5 to TRBJ2-2, with unresolved D. This CDR3 spans 11 amino acids. Germline assignment: CDR1 MNHEY and CDR2 SVGAGI. The V end was cut by 8 bases, the J end by 7 bases, with 8 bases between. The CDR3 region is CASQGVGELFF. CDR3 in DNA: TGTGCCAGCCAAGGAGTCGGGGAGCTGTTTTTT.

This clone was observed a handful of times. The chain recombines TRBV4-3 with TRBJ2-7; D might be TRBD2 (6 bases). The germline V gene has CDR1 LGHNA and CDR2 YSLEER. The CDR3 contains 15 residues. Deletions cut 1 base from V and 5 bases from J, with 15 bases between. The CDR3: CASSQAFGGYDEQYF. The CDR3 DNA sequence: TGCGCCAGCAGCCAAGCTTTCGGGGGTTACGACGAGCAGTACTTC.

The V gene is TRBV7-9, the J gene TRBJ2-1; D remains unclear. V was cut by 5 bases and J by 6 bases, with 11 bases left in between. The germline V gene encodes CDR1 SEHNR and CDR2 FQNEAQ (reference sequence). This CDR3 spans 13 amino acids. The CDR3 region is CASSHLLRNEQFF. For the CDR3, the DNA is TGTGCCAGCAGCCACCTACTACGCAATGAGCAGTTCTTC.

As regards this clone: A junction end diverges from the germline sequence, so it may reflect a read error. V and J are TRBV6-5 and TRBJ2-7; 8 nucleotides match TRBD1. The CDR3 has 15 residues. Germline V lookup: CDR1 MNHEY, CDR2 SVGAGI. The CDR3 protein is CAGSPGTGPSYEQYF. CDR3 nucleotide sequence: TGTGCCGGCAGTCCCGGGACAGGTCCCTCCTACGAGCAGTACTTC.

The V gene is TRBV6-5, the J gene TRBJ2-1, with 9 bases that match TRBD2. CDR3 length: 15 amino acids. Per the germline V gene, CDR1 is MNHEY and CDR2 is SVGAGI. The junction had 7 bases not matched to a gene; V was cut back by 2 bases and J by 8 bases. CDR3 sequence (DNA): TGTGCCAGCAGTTACAGGTTAGCGGGGGCAGATGAGCAGTTCTTC. Amino acids: CASSYRLAGADEQFF.

The chain couples TRBV5-4 to TRBJ2-4; 8 bases are a match to TRBD2. The V gene's germline CDR1 is SGHNT and CDR2 YYREEE (reference sequence). The CDR3 covers 13 residues. Losses at the gene ends were 5 bases for V and 8 bases for J; bases not matched to a gene: 6. This CDR3 is CASRPGLEHIQYF. In DNA, the CDR3 is TGTGCCAGCAGACCGGGACTAGAGCACATTCAGTACTTC. Filled out from reference TRBV5-4 and TRBJ2-4, the complete variable domain reads ETGVTQSPTHLIKTRGQQVTLRCSSQSGHNTVSWYQQALGQGPQFIFQYYREEENGRGNFPPRFSGLQFPNYSSELNVNALELDDSALYLCASRPGLEHIQYFGAGTRLSVL.

The chain combines TRBV7-9 with TRBJ1-3; D gene unclear. This CDR3 is 14 amino acids long. Germline V gives CDR1 SEHNR, CDR2 FQNEAQ (reference sequence). The ends were cut back, 4 bases at V and 0 bases at J, with 7 bases in the middle. The DNA of the CDR3 is TGTGCCAGCAGCTCCCACACCTCTGGAAACACCATATATTTT. It yields the protein CASSSHTSGNTIYF.

DNA of the CDR3: TGTGCCAGCAGCCTAAGTCGGGGTAATGAGCAGTTCTTC. This encodes CASSLSRGNEQFF. The chain is built from TRBV7-9 and TRBJ2-1, with TRBD2 as a possible D gene (5 bases). This CDR3 comprises 13 residues. Germline-derived CDR1 and CDR2 are SEHNR and FQNEAQ (reference sequence). The V gene lost 5 bases and the J gene lost 7 bases, with 12 bases spanning the gap.